The rows below give T cell receptor beta chains drawn from one sample of a study of human T cells and chemical hapten exposure. TCRdb independently ran MiXCR on the RACE reads; one entry per CDR3 protein. The table lists around 67,000 distinct CDR3 sequences, roughly 8.5% of them singletons. The specimen comprised whole blood, sampled in connection with sensitization to the hapten diphenylcyclopropenone (DPC). These receptors all come from a woman aged 45-60 years with alopecia areata. Some clones in this sample may be carry-over from other donors' samples. The conserved cysteine and the conserved F or W are not part of the CDR3 here. A D gene is named only where the DNA matches it firmly. Clone sizes are given selectively: once, few, many, or a class where the clone is expanded.

J gene: TRBJ2-5; D gene: NA; clone size: NA; V gene: TRBV18; CDR3 protein: ASSPEGGSQETQY
J gene: TRBJ2-5; D gene: NA; clone size: many; V gene: TRBV4-3; CDR3 protein: ASSQDDSHPETQY
J gene: TRBJ1-4; D gene: NA; clone size: many; V gene: TRBV3-1; CDR3 protein: ASSQERAGRRNEKLF
J gene: TRBJ2-7; D gene: TRBD2; clone size: many; V gene: TRBV28; CDR3 protein: ASSFLAGGHIYEQY
J gene: TRBJ1-1; D gene: TRBD1; clone size: many; V gene: TRBV2; CDR3 protein: ASSERGQVTEAF
J gene: TRBJ2-5; D gene: NA; clone size: few; V gene: TRBV28; CDR3 protein: ASTLYGAQETQY
J gene: TRBJ1-4; D gene: NA; clone size: NA; V gene: TRBV6-5; CDR3 protein: ASSQARAGEKLF
J gene: TRBJ2-3; D gene: TRBD1; clone size: few; V gene: TRBV27; CDR3 protein: ASSPLTGTGTDTQY
J gene: TRBJ2-3; D gene: TRBD2; clone size: few; V gene: TRBV25-1; CDR3 protein: ASTPAAGGGTDTQY
J gene: TRBJ2-7; D gene: TRBD2; clone size: NA; V gene: TRBV7-9; CDR3 protein: ASSSGLAGHYEQY
J gene: TRBJ1-1; D gene: TRBD1; clone size: NA; V gene: TRBV6-2/TRBV6-3; CDR3 protein: ASSQLGQGATNTEAF
J gene: TRBJ2-3; D gene: TRBD2; clone size: few; V gene: TRBV20-1; CDR3 protein: SARVVSGGHTDTQY
J gene: TRBJ2-7; D gene: NA; clone size: NA; V gene: TRBV28; CDR3 protein: ASSSRGPAYEQY
J gene: TRBJ2-7; D gene: TRBD1; clone size: few; V gene: TRBV9; CDR3 protein: ASSVGGDRSGEQY
J gene: TRBJ1-4; D gene: TRBD1; clone size: many; V gene: TRBV20-1; CDR3 protein: SARDVWGTGWEKLF
J gene: TRBJ2-1; D gene: NA; clone size: few; V gene: TRBV3-1; CDR3 protein: ASSLPGGQYNEQF
J gene: TRBJ2-5; D gene: TRBD2; clone size: many; V gene: TRBV10-2; CDR3 protein: ASSDRPGGLQETQY
J gene: TRBJ2-7; D gene: TRBD2; clone size: NA; V gene: TRBV29-1; CDR3 protein: SAVRGSASYEQY
J gene: TRBJ2-7; D gene: NA; clone size: NA; V gene: TRBV7-8; CDR3 protein: ASSLQGSSRDSYEQY
J gene: TRBJ1-5; D gene: NA; clone size: few; V gene: TRBV7-2; CDR3 protein: ASSLTENQPQH
J gene: TRBJ2-5; D gene: TRBD1; clone size: NA; V gene: TRBV5-1; CDR3 protein: ASSYSGTGARETQY
J gene: TRBJ1-1; D gene: NA; clone size: many; V gene: TRBV12-3/TRBV12-4; CDR3 protein: ASSLFGEEAF
J gene: TRBJ2-1; D gene: TRBD1; clone size: NA; V gene: TRBV24-1; CDR3 protein: ATSDNTGGSLNEQF
J gene: TRBJ2-3; D gene: TRBD2; clone size: NA; V gene: TRBV20-1; CDR3 protein: SARGTSGAY
J gene: TRBJ1-1; D gene: NA; clone size: many; V gene: TRBV7-9; CDR3 protein: ASSSFPGHTEAF
J gene: TRBJ1-5; D gene: NA; clone size: many; V gene: TRBV20-1; CDR3 protein: SARGESNQPQH
J gene: TRBJ1-5; D gene: NA; clone size: few; V gene: TRBV12-3/TRBV12-4; CDR3 protein: ASSDPAGSSNQPQH
J gene: TRBJ2-3; D gene: NA; clone size: few; V gene: TRBV12-3/TRBV12-4; CDR3 protein: ASSLLVSTDTQY
J gene: TRBJ2-4; D gene: NA; clone size: NA; V gene: TRBV20-1; CDR3 protein: SAIRGLGKNIQY
J gene: TRBJ2-1; D gene: NA; clone size: many; V gene: TRBV20-1; CDR3 protein: SANPGNEQF
J gene: TRBJ2-1; D gene: TRBD1; clone size: NA; V gene: TRBV20-1; CDR3 protein: SAAPPSGQGWNEQF
J gene: TRBJ2-7; D gene: TRBD2; clone size: few; V gene: TRBV29-1; CDR3 protein: SVEDRGGAAAGYEQY